This is a list of T cell receptor beta chains from one sample in a study of vaccination effects on CD4 cells after COVID-19. Their specific antigens are unknown. Measured with immunoSEQ multiplex PCR; TCRdb has only the in-frame clones, and not every one. The sample carries about 73,000 clones, over 65% recorded once. The sample in question was CD4+ T cells from PBMCs cultured without peptide, obtained after COVID-19 vaccination. Receptors were obtained from a human donor who received a COVID-19 vaccine. The CDR3 runs from the conserved cysteine through the conserved F or W. D genes are given only for firm matches. Size tells how often a clone was seen (once, few, many) or the class of an expanded clone, and some rows leave it out.

clone_size: .; j_call: TRBJ1-1; d_call: .; v_call: TRBV7-8; cdr3_aa: CASSLVTGNTEAFF; cdr3_nt: TGTGCCAGCAGCTTAGTGACAGGGAACACTGAAGCTTTCTTT
clone_size: .; j_call: TRBJ1-5; d_call: TRBD1; v_call: TRBV12-5; cdr3_aa: CASGLDRGNQPQHF; cdr3_nt: TGTGCTAGTGGTTTGGACAGGGGTAATCAGCCCCAGCATTTT
clone_size: .; j_call: TRBJ1-3; d_call: .; v_call: TRBV2; cdr3_aa: CASSEQGSSGNTIYF; cdr3_nt: TGTGCCAGCAGTGAACAGGGCAGCTCTGGAAACACCATATATTTT
clone_size: .; j_call: TRBJ2-5; d_call: .; v_call: TRBV7-2; cdr3_aa: CASRSQETQYF; cdr3_nt: TGTGCCAGCAGATCGCAAGAGACCCAGTACTTC
clone_size: .; j_call: TRBJ1-2; d_call: .; v_call: TRBV18; cdr3_aa: CASSPSQTNYGYTF; cdr3_nt: TGTGCCAGCTCACCTTCACAGACTAACTATGGCTACACCTTC
clone_size: few; j_call: TRBJ2-2; d_call: .; v_call: TRBV11-3; cdr3_aa: CASSLGGGNTGELFF; cdr3_nt: TGTGCCAGCAGCCTCGGTGGGGGGAACACCGGGGAGCTGTTTTTT
clone_size: .; j_call: TRBJ2-3; d_call: .; v_call: TRBV7-3; cdr3_aa: CASSLSGAASPDTQYF; cdr3_nt: TGTGCCAGCAGCTTATCCGGGGCCGCTAGCCCAGATACGCAGTATTTT
clone_size: few; j_call: TRBJ1-2; d_call: .; v_call: TRBV28; cdr3_aa: CASSLNDGYTF; cdr3_nt: TGTGCCAGCAGTTTGAATGATGGCTACACCTTC
clone_size: once; j_call: TRBJ1-2; d_call: TRBD1; v_call: TRBV19; cdr3_aa: CASSNTWDSNYGYTF; cdr3_nt: TGTGCCAGTAGTAACACGTGGGACAGCAACTATGGCTACACCTTC
clone_size: .; j_call: TRBJ1-6; d_call: TRBD1; v_call: TRBV28; cdr3_aa: CASRPTGKPLHF; cdr3_nt: TGTGCCAGCAGACCGACAGGGAAACCCCTCCACTTT
clone_size: .; j_call: TRBJ1-2; d_call: TRBD1; v_call: TRBV6-1; cdr3_aa: CASSEAPGQASYRGYTF; cdr3_nt: TGTGCCAGCAGTGAAGCGCCAGGACAGGCGAGCTATCGGGGCTACACCTTC
clone_size: few; j_call: TRBJ2-5; d_call: .; v_call: TRBV7-2; cdr3_aa: CASSLVTEGGQTQYF; cdr3_nt: TGTGCCAGCAGCTTAGTGACGGAGGGTGGACAGACCCAGTACTTC
clone_size: .; j_call: TRBJ2-5; d_call: .; v_call: TRBV2; cdr3_aa: CASTSSQSGQETQYF; cdr3_nt: TGTGCCAGCACGAGCAGTCAGTCGGGCCAAGAGACCCAGTACTTC
clone_size: few; j_call: TRBJ1-6; d_call: .; v_call: TRBV5-1; cdr3_aa: CASSLGGSRGNSPLHF; cdr3_nt: TGCGCCAGCAGCTTGGGAGGCAGCCGCGGTAATTCACCCCTCCACTTT
clone_size: .; j_call: TRBJ2-2; d_call: .; v_call: TRBV3-1/TRBV3-2; cdr3_aa: CASTRVQGTGELFF; cdr3_nt: TGTGCCAGCACCCGGGTCCAAGGGACCGGGGAGCTGTTTTTT
clone_size: .; j_call: TRBJ1-1; d_call: .; v_call: TRBV7-2; cdr3_aa: CASSSLTAMNTEAFF; cdr3_nt: TGTGCCAGCAGCTCGTTGACAGCTATGAACACTGAAGCTTTCTTT
clone_size: .; j_call: TRBJ1-6; d_call: .; v_call: TRBV6-5; cdr3_aa: CASSYSAEPNSPLHF; cdr3_nt: TGTGCCAGCAGTTACTCCGCTGAGCCCAATTCACCCCTCCACTTT
clone_size: .; j_call: TRBJ2-3; d_call: .; v_call: TRBV4-3; cdr3_aa: CASSQTSGGLTDTQYF; cdr3_nt: TGCGCCAGCAGCCAAACATCCGGGGGGCTTACAGATACGCAGTATTTT
clone_size: few; j_call: TRBJ1-6; d_call: .; v_call: TRBV7-8; cdr3_aa: CASSLISQGNSPLHF; cdr3_nt: TGTGCCAGCAGCTTAATATCGCAGGGAAATTCACCCCTCCACTTT
clone_size: .; j_call: TRBJ2-1; d_call: TRBD2; v_call: TRBV11-1; cdr3_aa: CASSLARTSRREEQFF; cdr3_nt: TGTGCCAGCAGCTTAGCGCGGACTAGCCGTCGGGAGGAGCAGTTCTTC
clone_size: .; j_call: TRBJ2-2; d_call: .; v_call: TRBV18; cdr3_aa: CASSPLSVTGELFF; cdr3_nt: TGTGCCAGCTCACCTTTGTCGGTCACCGGGGAGCTGTTTTTT
clone_size: few; j_call: TRBJ2-1; d_call: .; v_call: TRBV4-1; cdr3_aa: CASSPPDLTSYNEQFF; cdr3_nt: TGCGCCAGCAGCCCCCCCGACTTGACCTCCTACAATGAGCAGTTCTTC
clone_size: few; j_call: TRBJ1-2; d_call: TRBD1; v_call: TRBV28; cdr3_aa: CASSLGTGHNYGYTF; cdr3_nt: TGTGCCAGCAGTTTGGGGACAGGCCATAACTATGGCTACACCTTC